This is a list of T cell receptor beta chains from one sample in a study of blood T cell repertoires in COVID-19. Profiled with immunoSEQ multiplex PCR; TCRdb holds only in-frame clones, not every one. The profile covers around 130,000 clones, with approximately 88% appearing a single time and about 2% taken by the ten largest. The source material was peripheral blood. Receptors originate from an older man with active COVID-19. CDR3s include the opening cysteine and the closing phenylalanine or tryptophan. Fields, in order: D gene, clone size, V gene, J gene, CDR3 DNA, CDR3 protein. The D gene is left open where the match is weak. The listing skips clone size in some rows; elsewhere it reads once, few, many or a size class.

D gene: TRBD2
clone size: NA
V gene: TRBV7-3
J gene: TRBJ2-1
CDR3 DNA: TGTGCCAGCAGCCCTGTAGGGACTAGCGGCTACAATGAGCAGTTCTTC
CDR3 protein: CASSPVGTSGYNEQFF

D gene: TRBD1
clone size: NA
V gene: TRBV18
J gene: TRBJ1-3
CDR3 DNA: TGTGCCAGCCACCGGGACAGGGGGCTCTCCGGAAACACCATATATTTT
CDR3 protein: CASHRDRGLSGNTIYF

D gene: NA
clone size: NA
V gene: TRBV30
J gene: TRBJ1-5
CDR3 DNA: TGTGCCTGGAGGGGGCCTTATAGCAATCAGCCCCAGCATTTT
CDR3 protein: CAWRGPYSNQPQHF

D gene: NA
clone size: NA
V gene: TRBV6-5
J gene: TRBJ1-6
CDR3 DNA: TGTGCCAGCACCACAATCCGTTATAATTCACCCCTCCACTTT
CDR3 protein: CASTTIRYNSPLHF

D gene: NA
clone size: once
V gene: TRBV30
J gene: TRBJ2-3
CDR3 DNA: TGTGCCTGGAGTGCGGGAGCGGGTCATTCCACAGATACGCAGTATTTT
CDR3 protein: CAWSAGAGHSTDTQYF

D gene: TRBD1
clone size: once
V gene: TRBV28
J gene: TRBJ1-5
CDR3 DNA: TGTGCCAGCATTGAAAGAATTACAGGGGGCAACAGCAATCAGCCCCAGCATTTT
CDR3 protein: CASIERITGGNSNQPQHF

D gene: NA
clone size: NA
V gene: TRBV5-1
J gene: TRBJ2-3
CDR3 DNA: TGCGCCAGCAGTAGGGGGGAGGGCCGATGGGATACGCAGTATTTT
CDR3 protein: CASSRGEGRWDTQYF

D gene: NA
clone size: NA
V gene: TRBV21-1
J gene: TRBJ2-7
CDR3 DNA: TGTGCCAGCAGCAAAGCGCTTGTACCGCCGCGGTGTGAGCAGTACTTC
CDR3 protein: CASSKALVPPRCEQYF

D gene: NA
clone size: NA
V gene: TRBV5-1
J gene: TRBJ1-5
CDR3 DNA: TGCGCCAGCAGCTTGGAACTCGGGGGGCAGCCCCAGCATTTT
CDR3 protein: CASSLELGGQPQHF

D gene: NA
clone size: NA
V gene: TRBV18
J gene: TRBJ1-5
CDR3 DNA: TGTGCCAGCTCACCCAATACACAGCTTAATCAGCCCCAGCATTTT
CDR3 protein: CASSPNTQLNQPQHF

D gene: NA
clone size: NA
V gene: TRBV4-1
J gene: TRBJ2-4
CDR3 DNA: TGCGCCAGCAGCCAAGACACAGCCGGGACATTAGCCAAAAACATTCAGTACTTC
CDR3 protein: CASSQDTAGTLAKNIQYF

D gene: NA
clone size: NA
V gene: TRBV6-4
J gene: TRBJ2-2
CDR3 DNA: TGTGCCAGCAGTGCCTCCTCGAACACCGGGGAGCTGTTTTTT
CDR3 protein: CASSASSNTGELFF

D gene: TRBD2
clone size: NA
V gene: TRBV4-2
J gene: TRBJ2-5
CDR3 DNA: TGTGCCAGCAGCCTTAGACTAGCGGAGACCCAGTACTTC
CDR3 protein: CASSLRLAETQYF

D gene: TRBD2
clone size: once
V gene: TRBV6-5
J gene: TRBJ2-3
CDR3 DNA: TGTGCCAGCAGAAAGCGGGGGACCACAGATACGCAGTATTTT
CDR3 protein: CASRKRGTTDTQYF

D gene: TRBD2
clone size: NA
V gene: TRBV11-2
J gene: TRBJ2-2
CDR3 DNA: TGTGCCAGCAGCTTAGGAGGGACTAGCGGGAGGGGGGAGCTGTTTTTT
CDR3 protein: CASSLGGTSGRGELFF

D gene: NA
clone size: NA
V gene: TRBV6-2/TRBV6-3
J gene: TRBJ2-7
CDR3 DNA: TGTGCCAGCAGTCGTACGCAGGGGCCGACCTACGAGCAGTACTTC
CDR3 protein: CASSRTQGPTYEQYF

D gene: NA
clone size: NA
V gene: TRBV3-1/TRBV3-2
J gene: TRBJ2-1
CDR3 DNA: TGTGCCAGCAGCGCTCCAGGGGTCTATGAGCAGTTCTTC
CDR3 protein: CASSAPGVYEQFF

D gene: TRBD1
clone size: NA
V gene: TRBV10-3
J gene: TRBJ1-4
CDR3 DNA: TGTGCCACCAAGATGACAGGGGGCCTTGGAGAAAAACTGTTTTTT
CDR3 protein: CATKMTGGLGEKLFF